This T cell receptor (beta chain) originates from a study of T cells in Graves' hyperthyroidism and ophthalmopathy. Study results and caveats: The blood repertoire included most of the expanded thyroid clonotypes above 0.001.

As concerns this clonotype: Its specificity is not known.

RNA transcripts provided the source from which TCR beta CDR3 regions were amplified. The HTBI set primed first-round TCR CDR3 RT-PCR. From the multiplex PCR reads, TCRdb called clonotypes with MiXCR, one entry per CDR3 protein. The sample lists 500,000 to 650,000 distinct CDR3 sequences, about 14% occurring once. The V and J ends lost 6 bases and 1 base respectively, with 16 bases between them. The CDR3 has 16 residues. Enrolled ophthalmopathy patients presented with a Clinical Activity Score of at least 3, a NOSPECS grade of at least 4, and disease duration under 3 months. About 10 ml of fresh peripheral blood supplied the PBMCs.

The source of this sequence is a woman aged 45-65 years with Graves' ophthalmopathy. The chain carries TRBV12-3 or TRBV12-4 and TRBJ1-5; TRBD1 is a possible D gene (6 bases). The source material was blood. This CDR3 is CASSPPDRSSNQPQHF. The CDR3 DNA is TGTGCCAGCAGCCCTCCCGACAGGTCAAGCAATCAGCCCCAGCATTTT.